A single sample is the source of the 20 T cell receptor beta chains below, sequenced in a study of shared clonotypes between healthy human individuals. Positively selected for CCR7, the CD45RO-negative cells used as naive CD8 cells excluded terminally differentiated effector memory CD45RA+ cells. The table came from immunoSEQ multiplex PCR; TCRdb's copy has only in-frame clones and leaves some out. The repertoire consists of some 2.1 million clones, with just over 90% occurring once and the leading ten covering roughly 1.7%. The sequencing sample was made of naive CD8+ T cells from PBMCs. The receptors originated from a man in his late teens or twenties in good health. Some clones in this sample may be carry-over from other donors' samples.

The chain has TRBV4-1 and TRBJ2-1; maybe TRBD2 (5 bases). Germline CDR1 is MGHRA and CDR2 is YSYEKL. The CDR3 is made up of 16 amino acids. V lost 4 bases and J 3 bases, leaving 16 bases between the germline ends. Written as DNA, the CDR3 is TGCGCCAGCAGCCCGGCCGGAGGACGGATCTACAATGAGCAGTTCTTC. Translating gives CASSPAGGRIYNEQFF.

This chain connects TRBV4-3 to TRBJ2-5; 7 bases agree with TRBD1. There are 17 residues in the CDR3. The germline V gene has CDR1 LGHNA and CDR2 YSLEER. V gave up 0 bases and J gave up 2 bases; unmatched junction bases: 9. The CDR3 here is CASSQDQPGQQQETQYF. The CDR3 nucleotides read TGCGCCAGCAGCCAAGACCAACCGGGACAGCAACAAGAGACCCAGTACTTC.

The chain couples TRBV10-3 to TRBJ2-1; D tentatively reads TRBD1 or TRBD2 (5 bases each). Germline V gene data show CDR1 as ENHRY and CDR2 as SYGVKD. The CDR3 is 13 residues long. Trimming stripped 5 bases from V and 8 bases from J, with 13 bases between. This CDR3 reads CAISTGLVDEQFF. CDR3 coding DNA: TGTGCCATCAGTACAGGACTTGTCGATGAGCAGTTCTTC.

Concerning this clone: This same CDR3 is encoded by further DNA sequences in the sample. The chain uses TRBV9 and TRBJ2-7; TRBD1 or TRBD2 may be the D gene (5 bases each). The germline CDR1 and CDR2 sequences are SGDLS and YYNGEE. The CDR3 contains 14 residues. Trimming shortened V by 1 base and J by 2 bases, and 10 bases separated the two germline ends. CDR3 sequence reads: CASSVSGQPYEQYF. In nucleotides, the CDR3 is TGTGCCAGCAGCGTAAGCGGACAACCCTACGAGCAGTACTTC. The whole variable domain, filled in from reference TRBV9 and TRBJ2-7, reads DSGVTQTPKHLITATGQRVTLRCSPRSGDLSVYWYQQSLDQGLQFLIQYYNGEERAKGNILERFSAQQFPDLHSELNLSSLELGDSALYFCASSVSGQPYEQYFGPGTRLTVT.

This clone was detected once. Other DNA sequences in the sample encode the same CDR3. This sequence joins TRBV5-8 and TRBJ2-7; D gene ambiguous. This CDR3 has 10 amino acids. Germline V gene lookup returns CDR1 SGHTS and CDR2 YDEGEE. Trimming stripped 2 bases from V and 6 bases from J, with 3 bases between. This CDR3 is CASSFFEQYF. The CDR3 bases are TGTGCCAGCAGCTTCTTCGAGCAGTACTTC.

This clone appeared a few times. V and J are TRBV4-2 and TRBJ1-1; D not resolved. Germline loops: CDR1 LGHNA, CDR2 YNFKEQ. The CDR3 length is 16 residues. V lost 1 base, J lost 0 bases, and 12 bases lay in between. The DNA for the CDR3 is TGTGCCAGCAGCCAAGCGGGCAGGCCGTTGAACACTGAAGCTTTCTTT. This translates into CASSQAGRPLNTEAFF.

CDR3 protein: CASSLDAGTSYEQYF. The DNA for the CDR3 is TGCGCCAGCAGCTTGGACGCGGGGACTTCCTACGAGCAGTACTTC. This sequence joins TRBV5-1 and TRBJ2-7; tentative D call: TRBD2 (6 bases). Trimming took 0 bases from V and 1 from J, leaving 11 bases between them. In germline, CDR1 is SGHRS, CDR2 YFSETQ. The CDR3 runs to 15 residues.

This clone occurred once. The CDR3 region has the DNA TGTGCCAGCAGTCCGCGCCCGACAAAGCCCCACAATGAGCAGTTCTTC. It yields the protein CASSPRPTKPHNEQFF. The rearrangement uses TRBV28 and TRBJ2-1; D gene ambiguous. This CDR3 is 16 amino acids long. V lost 5 bases and J lost 5, with 19 bases in between. Germline assignment: CDR1 MDHEN and CDR2 SYDVKM.

A remark on this clone: The same CDR3 arises from other DNA sequences in this sample as well. The J gene is TRBJ2-1, the V gene TRBV7-8; D not certain. Germline loops: CDR1 SGHVS, CDR2 FQNEAQ. Trimming left V 3 bases short and J 3 bases short, with 9 bases between. CDR3 size: 14 residues. The CDR3 loop reads CASSLLADYNEQFF. The CDR3 DNA reads TGTGCCAGCAGCTTGCTGGCGGACTACAATGAGCAGTTCTTC.

The V call is TRBV28, the J call TRBJ2-3; 10 nucleotides line up with TRBD2. Looked up from germline, CDR1 is MDHEN and CDR2 is SYDVKM. The CDR3 has 15 amino acids. Trimming at V came to 6 bases and at J to 5 bases, leaving 8 bases not matched to a gene. The DNA of the CDR3 is TGTGCCAGCAGCCGGCTAGCGGGAGCTATAGATACGCAGTATTTT. Its protein is CASSRLAGAIDTQYF.

This clone was found once. The rearrangement joins TRBV6-1 to TRBJ2-1, with unresolved D. Germline loops: CDR1 MNHNS, CDR2 SASEGT. The CDR3 runs to 15 residues. Trimming shortened V by 7 bases and J by 1 base, and 14 bases separated the two germline ends. The CDR3 here is CASTPPPASYNEQFF. The CDR3, as DNA: TGTGCCAGCACACCCCCCCCGGCGTCCTACAATGAGCAGTTCTTC.

This clone has just one count. The V call is TRBV19, the J call TRBJ2-7, with 12 bases that match TRBD2. V gave up 4 bases and J gave up 6 bases; unmatched junction bases: 13. Germline CDR1 and CDR2: LNHDA and SQIVND (reference sequence). The CDR3 is made up of 17 amino acids. The CDR3 bases are TGTGCCAGTAGTAAATCACTAGCGGGAGGCATTTTCGGCGAGCAGTACTTC. Translated, it gives CASSKSLAGGIFGEQYF.

The chain's CDR3 is CASNGGRVYNEQFF. In DNA form, the CDR3 reads TGTGCCAGTAACGGCGGAAGGGTTTACAATGAGCAGTTCTTC. This chain uses TRBV9 with TRBJ2-1; D gene unclear. CDR1 and CDR2 (germline): SGDLS, YYNGEE. The CDR3 contains 14 residues. The ends were cut back, 8 bases at V and 4 bases at J, with 16 bases in the middle.

The count of this clone is one. The rearrangement links TRBV7-6 to TRBJ2-1; 15 nucleotides agree with TRBD2. This CDR3 comprises 18 residues. With V trimmed by 5 bases and J by 7 bases, 12 bases remained unmatched. Germline lookup yields CDR1 SGHVS and CDR2 FNYEAQ. The CDR3 is CASSRTSGRAPIGNEQFF. The CDR3 nucleotides read TGTGCCAGCAGCCGGACTAGCGGGAGGGCCCCCATCGGTAATGAGCAGTTCTTC.

J is TRBJ2-7 and V is TRBV11-2; D call uncertain. Looked up from germline, CDR1 is SGHAT and CDR2 is FQNNGV. The CDR3 contains 11 residues. Trimming took 4 bases from V and 5 from J, leaving 6 bases between them. The CDR3 bases are TGTGCCAGCAGCTCTCTAGACGAGCAGTACTTC. It specifies CASSSLDEQYF.

The genes are TRBV5-8 and TRBJ2-1; tentatively, D is TRBD1 (6 bases). The CDR3 is 15 residues long. Germline assignment: CDR1 SGHTS and CDR2 YDEGEE. The V gene lost 5 bases and the J gene lost 0 bases, with 12 bases spanning the gap. The DNA of the CDR3 is TGTGCCAGCAGGGCGACAGGCAGCTCCTACAATGAGCAGTTCTTC. Protein product: CASRATGSSYNEQFF.

CDR3 residues: CASSPKGRLGDGYTF. The CDR3 coding sequence is TGTGCCAGCAGCCCCAAGGGACGGCTTGGGGATGGCTACACCTTC. The J gene is TRBJ1-2, the V gene TRBV11-2, with D tentatively TRBD1 (5 bases). CDR1 SGHAT and CDR2 FQNNGV come from the germline V gene. The CDR3 covers 15 residues. Trimming shortened V by 5 bases and J by 6 bases, and 19 bases separated the two germline ends.

CDR3 amino acids: CASTPGGEAYEQYF. As DNA, the CDR3 is TGTGCCAGCACCCCAGGGGGGGAAGCCTACGAGCAGTACTTC. J is TRBJ2-7 and V is TRBV28; D is perhaps TRBD1 or TRBD2 (7 bases each). Germline CDR1 MDHEN, CDR2 SYDVKM. This CDR3 region has 14 residues. Trimming shortened V by 7 bases and J by 2 bases, and 15 bases separated the two germline ends.

The chain recombines TRBV5-6 with TRBJ1-1; TRBD1 might be the D (5 bases). The germline CDR1 and CDR2 sequences are SGHDT and YYEEEE. Trimming cost V 1 base and J 4 bases, with 8 bases left between them. CDR3 length: 13 residues. The CDR3 spells CASSLSRGTEAFF. In nucleotides, the CDR3 is TGTGCCAGCAGCTTGTCGAGGGGCACTGAAGCTTTCTTT.

The table lists this clone with a few counts. This chain joins TRBV6-5 and TRBJ1-1, with a weak D call TRBD1 (5 bases). The CDR3 length is 12 residues. CDR1 and CDR2 (germline): MNHEY, SVGAGI. Trimming shortened V by 6 bases and J by 11 bases, and 16 bases separated the two germline ends. The CDR3 sequence is CASSEGAGVAFF. The CDR3 DNA reads TGTGCCAGCAGCGAAGGGGCCGGTGTGGCTTTCTTT.